These 11 T cell receptor beta chains originate from one sample sequenced in a study of T-cell memory formation after mild COVID-19. One entry per CDR3 protein, called by TCRdb with MiXCR from the 5' RACE reads. The sample has about 440,000 distinct CDR3 sequences; approximately 20% are singletons. Sequenced: PBMCs or a T cell subset sorted from them (not recorded which). The receptor set was obtained from an adult woman who had mild COVID-19 (a few samples of this study predate the infection). Cell type and time point are not known.

This chain uses TRBV29-1 with TRBJ2-7, with D perhaps matching TRBD1 or TRBD2 (5 bases each). The CDR3 sequence is 12 residues long. Trimming took off 6 bases at V and 7 bases at J, with 16 bases between the two ends. Germline lookup yields CDR1 SQVTM and CDR2 ANQGSEA. CDR3 region: CSVRGTPPEQYF. The CDR3 DNA reads TGCAGCGTGAGGGGTACGCCCCCAGAGCAGTACTTC.

The chain combines TRBV5-1 with TRBJ1-4; D is possibly TRBD1 (5 bases). This CDR3 region has 15 residues. The V and J ends lost 0 bases and 14 bases respectively, with 20 bases between them. Germline CDR1 SGHRS, CDR2 YFSETQ. The CDR3 here is CASSLAGPPRGRLFF. The CDR3 coding sequence is TGCGCCAGCAGCTTGGCCGGACCACCCCGGGGCAGGCTGTTTTTT.

The chain employs TRBV9 and TRBJ1-1; maybe TRBD1 (6 bases). The V gene lost 0 bases and the J gene lost 7 bases, with 19 bases spanning the gap. The CDR3 length is 16 residues. CDR1 is SGDLS and CDR2 is YYNGEE in the germline V gene. CDR3 DNA sequence: TGTGCCAGCAGCGTAGGAGGAATTGGGGGCTTGAGTGAAGCTTTCTTT. Encoded protein: CASSVGGIGGLSEAFF.

The chain carries TRBV4-3 and TRBJ2-1; D gene unclear. V gave up 5 bases and J gave up 2 bases, with 13 bases separating them. Germline CDR1 is LGHNA and CDR2 is YSLEER. The CDR3 totals 15 residues. DNA of the CDR3: TGCGCCAGCAGCGACCTATCGGGTACCTACAATGAGCAGTTCTTC. It translates to CASSDLSGTYNEQFF.

The CDR3 DNA reads as TGTGCCAGCGGAGAACTTTTAGGACTATCTAGCACAGATACGCAGTATTTT. Its translation is CASGELLGLSSTDTQYF. The genes are TRBV9 and TRBJ2-3; D might be TRBD2 (6 bases). The CDR3 contains 17 residues. Looked up from germline, CDR1 is SGDLS and CDR2 is YYNGEE. Trimming removed 7 bases at V and 0 bases at J, with 21 bases between.

This clonotype was found a few times. The chain links TRBV3-1 to TRBJ1-2; D gene uncertain. The V end was cut by 4 bases, the J end by 4 bases, with 16 bases between. The CDR3 has 15 residues. Germline V gene data show CDR1 as LGHDT and CDR2 as YNNKEL (reference sequence). For the CDR3, the DNA is TGTGCCAGCAGCCCAGCCCAAAGACGGGTCTATGGCTACACCTTC. This translates into CASSPAQRRVYGYTF.

This clonotype was seen more than once but under ten times. This CDR3 is CASTGGGAPDTQYF. CDR3 sequence (DNA): TGTGCCAGCACGGGCGGGGGGGCCCCAGATACGCAGTATTTT. The chain joins TRBV6-5 to TRBJ2-3; 9 bases match TRBD2. The junction had 6 bases not matched to a gene; V was cut back by 7 bases and J by 4 bases. CDR1 is MNHEY and CDR2 is SVGAGI in the germline V gene. CDR3 length: 14 residues.

This clonotype has more than one count but fewer than ten. The V call is TRBV3-1, the J call TRBJ2-1; 8 bases fit TRBD2. CDR3 length: 12 amino acids. V was pared by 4 bases and J by 12 bases, with 5 bases of the junction left unmatched. Germline CDR1 LGHDT, CDR2 YNNKEL (reference sequence). DNA for the CDR3: TGTGCCAGCAGCCCCCCGGGACTAGTGCAGTTCTTC. Protein product: CASSPPGLVQFF.

This clonotype came up a few times. This sequence joins TRBV12-3 or TRBV12-4 and TRBJ1-1; the D gene is possibly TRBD1 (5 bases). The CDR3 has 14 residues. With 3 bases removed from V and 0 bases from J, the gap between germline ends came to 8 bases. The CDR3 coding sequence is TGTGCCAGCAGTTTCGGGGACTTGAACACTGAAGCTTTCTTT. Translation gives CASSFGDLNTEAFF.

The V and J genes are TRBV12-3 or TRBV12-4 and TRBJ1-1; D not resolved. With 6 bases removed from V and 2 bases from J, the gap between germline ends came to 16 bases. The CDR3 extends over 15 amino acids. The DNA for the CDR3 is TGTGCCAGCAGCTCCCTACTGGCGGCAAACACTGAAGCTTTCTTT. Encoded protein: CASSSLLAANTEAFF.

This chain joins TRBV20-1 and TRBJ1-4, with D perhaps matching TRBD1 (6 bases). Germline CDR1 and CDR2: DFQATT and SNEGSKA (reference sequence). V lost 1 base and J lost 2, with 8 bases in between. The CDR3 is made up of 14 amino acids. The CDR3 nucleotides are TGCAGTGCTAGAGTTGGGGGCACTAATGAAAAACTGTTTTTT. Translating it yields CSARVGGTNEKLFF.